This T cell receptor (beta chain) was documented in a study of blood T cells in healthy people across ages (dated by TCRdb to about 2015). For the study in its entirety: In model experiments, template switching captured about one uniquely barcoded TCR beta cDNA molecule for every two T cells. The study measured age-related changes in TCR beta repertoire diversity using deep sequencing normalized with unique cDNA molecular identifiers. Donors of different ages were randomly distributed across sequencing lanes to avoid experimental bias. Four age groups were formed from the donors: young (average approximately 16 years), middle-aged (approximately 40), aged (around 68) and long-lived (approximately 78). Using the same blood draw, the study looked at two additional independent replicas of 1 million unique cDNA reads for two donors, one aged 18 to 30 and the other aged 80 or older.

On this clonotype: The specificity of this receptor is unknown. Within one base of it there is no much larger clone, and no base qualities were kept.

Systemically healthy Caucasian individuals from Russia, around 39 in total and aged 6 to 90 years, were included as donors. Around 9.8 milliliters of peripheral blood were collected from each donor into EDTA-treated Vacutainer tubes. Ficoll-Paque density-gradient centrifugation was used to isolate PBMCs, with at least 7 million per sample. Trizol reagent was used to extract total RNA from PBMCs, with at least 5.5 micrograms per sample. The percentages of naive CD45RAhigh/CD27high T cells were determined by flow cytometry on a PBMC aliquot from every donor. The library was obtained by 5' RACE. The instrument was an Illumina HiSeq 2500. A second PCR of about 7 to 12 cycles was performed with a sample-barcoded 5' primer and a J-beta primer mix. Each TCR beta cDNA molecule received a unique molecular identifier from a template-switch 5' adaptor carrying 12 random nucleotides. Each sample yielded at least 3 million CDR3-containing paired-end reads. First-strand cDNA synthesis was performed from all RNA using the Mint cDNA synthesis kit, with priming by a TRBC-specific oligonucleotide. Following uracil-DNA glycosylase treatment, a first 18-cycle PCR with universal primers M1SS and BC2_uni_R was performed on all cDNA. The original methods were these. For normalization, 1 million high-quality reads were randomly selected from each sample, with every read carrying a distinct molecular identifier. Reads with shared molecular identifiers were discarded instead of being binned into consensus sequences. CDR3 identification, clonotype clustering and error correction used MiTCR with a Q25 quality threshold and the strictest error-elimination algorithm. A nonparametric unseen species model using Euler transformation provided a lower-bound estimate of total TCR beta diversity. In-frame beta chains were kept once TCRdb had trimmed the public reads at Q25 with fastp and called clones with MiXCR. Each CDR3 protein appears once, grouped with its most common genes and DNA. The V and J calls and clone size are TCRdb's, not the authors'. The sample table lists around 1,100,000 distinct CDR3 sequences, under 40% of them with a count of one. Of the sample, over 10% falls within the top ten clones.

Broad study findings and their caveats: Observed TCR beta diversity per million T cells fell roughly linearly with age, and a significant reduction was already apparent by age approximately 41. Total diversity estimates from one million sequenced T cells were considered lower bounds and underestimates. The long-lived group showed more naive CD4+ T cells, fewer expanded clones and increased TCR diversity than the aged group, suggesting age selection. The percentage of naive T cells measured by flow cytometry correlated strongly with observed TCR beta diversity. Because the CMV infection status of the donors was unknown, age-related changes in expanded clonotypes may potentially have been confounded. Since profiling was done on bulk unsorted PBMCs, naive and antigen-experienced compartments could not be conclusively compared.

The CDR3 contains 15 residues, cysteine and phenylalanine counted. The kept DNA is CDR3 alone, 45 bases in frame from the first base. V is clipped by 7 bases and J by 3 bases, and the sequence between their germline boundaries is 17 bases long. The chain was built from TRBV12-3 or TRBV12-4 and TRBJ2-3; no D segment can be confidently identified. The source of this sequence is a man between 18 and 29 years old in good health. Sequenced sample: blood. The bases read TGTGCCAGCACCCCCCGGAGAGTGGAAACAGATACGCAGTATTTT. This sequence encodes CASTPRRVETDTQYF.